A single sample gave rise to the 31 T cell receptor beta chains below, sequenced in a study of T cell responses to AZD1222 COVID-19 vaccine (dated by TCRdb to the early 2020s). The library was made by the immunoSEQ multiplex PCR assay. The immuneACCESS repertoire file appears here via TCRdb, limited to in-frame rearrangements. These files lack a portion of the clones; in checked studies, under half of the deficit traces to unresolved V genes, and the cause of the others is not known. This sample comprises about 160,000 clones, about nine tenths of them detected only once. The ten largest make up around 6% of the sample. The time point label of this sample denotes: baseline before first vaccination. The sample consisted of peripheral blood, taken on day 0 of AZD1222 vaccination. These receptors came from an adult in good health.

The chain carries TRBV11-2 and TRBJ2-6, with 8 bases aligning to TRBD1. CDR3 length: 16 residues. Looked up from germline, CDR1 is SGHAT and CDR2 is FQNNGV. The junction had 3 bases not matched to a gene; V was cut back by 3 bases and J by 2 bases. The CDR3 DNA follows: TGTGCCAGCAGCTTTAAGACAGGGGCTGGGGCCAACGTCCTGACTTTC. This codes for CASSFKTGAGANVLTF.

The rearrangement joins TRBV7-2 to TRBJ1-2, with no clear D. The V end was cut by 1 base, the J end by 2 bases, with 11 bases between. This CDR3 spans 15 amino acids. Germline V gene sequence: CDR1 SGHTA, CDR2 FQGNSA. The chain's CDR3 is CASSLVPGQNYGYTF. CDR3 DNA sequence: TGTGCCAGCAGCTTAGTCCCCGGCCAAAACTATGGCTACACCTTC.

This clone was picked up many times. This rearrangement joins TRBV6-5 to TRBJ1-6; the match to TRBD1 covers 9 bases. Germline CDR1 reads MNHEY; CDR2 reads SVGAGI. The CDR3 has 15 residues. The trim removed 4 bases at V and 8 bases at J, leaving 6 bases unmatched. DNA for the CDR3: TGTGCCAGCAGTTCCCGACAGGGGGGGGATTCACCCCTCCACTTT. This gives the protein CASSSRQGGDSPLHF.

This clone was counted a single time. The gene calls are TRBV9 and TRBJ1-1; a possible D gene is TRBD1 (5 bases). Germline values: CDR1 SGDLS, CDR2 YYNGEE. The V end lost 4 bases, the J end lost 0 bases, and 10 bases lay between the germline ends. The length of the CDR3 is 14 residues. CDR3: CASSRKTVNTEAFF. DNA for the CDR3: TGTGCCAGCAGCCGAAAGACAGTGAACACTGAAGCTTTCTTT.

This clone was observed a few times. CDR3 DNA: TGTGCCAGCAGCTTAGTTCAGGGGGATTCCTATAATTCACCCCTCCACTTT. As protein: CASSLVQGDSYNSPLHF. The chain has TRBV7-2 and TRBJ1-6; 7 bases match TRBD1. The germline V gene encodes CDR1 SGHTA and CDR2 FQGNSA. The V segment lost 1 base and the J segment 1 base; nucleotides outside the gene matches: 4. The CDR3 consists of 17 residues.

The V gene is TRBV10-2, the J gene TRBJ1-1; D gene unclear. Germline values: CDR1 WSHSY, CDR2 SAAADI. V lost 7 bases and J 3 bases, leaving 12 bases between the germline ends. The CDR3 contains 13 residues. The CDR3 DNA is TGCGCCAGCACCCCGGACTACGACACTGAAGCTTTCTTT. This codes for CASTPDYDTEAFF.

J is TRBJ1-2 and V is TRBV7-2; TRBD1 aligns across 8 bases. V lost 3 bases, J lost 8 bases, and 8 bases stayed unmatched. CDR1 is SGHTA, CDR2 FQGNSA, per germline. The CDR3 is 14 amino acids. CDR3 residues: CASSFDRQGTGYTF. The CDR3 DNA reads TGTGCCAGCAGCTTCGATCGACAGGGGACCGGCTACACCTTC.

The rearrangement links TRBV4-3 to TRBJ1-2; 7 nucleotides align to TRBD1. This CDR3 has 14 amino acids. Germline V CDR1 and CDR2: LGHNA, YSLEER. J was trimmed by 4 bases and V by 1 base; bases with no gene match: 3. This CDR3 reads CASSQVDRFYGYTF. DNA for the CDR3: TGCGCCAGCAGCCAAGTGGACAGGTTCTATGGCTACACCTTC.

This chain uses TRBV7-2 with TRBJ2-3; TRBD1 is a possible D gene (6 bases). Trimming removed 1 base at V and 5 bases at J, with 25 bases between. CDR1 is SGHTA and CDR2 is FQGNSA in the germline V gene. The CDR3 is 19 amino acids. CDR3 coding DNA: TGTGCCAGCAGCTTAGGAAGGGGTGGGGGCCGAGGGGCTATAGATACGCAGTATTTT. It codes for CASSLGRGGGRGAIDTQYF.

J is TRBJ1-1 and V is TRBV5-8; D remains unclear. The CDR3 totals 13 residues. Germline CDR1 reads SGHTS; CDR2 reads YDEGEE. Trimming shortened V by 4 bases and J by 1 base, and 8 bases separated the two germline ends. The CDR3 reads CASSPGPNTEAFF. The CDR3 bases are TGTGCCAGCAGCCCCGGACCGAACACTGAAGCTTTCTTT. The full variable domain, with the rest looked up from reference TRBV5-8 and TRBJ1-1, is EAGVTQSPTHLIKTRGQQATLRCSPISGHTSVYWYQQALGLGLQFLLWYDEGEERNRGNFPPRFSGRQFPNYSSELNVNALELEDSALYLCASSPGPNTEAFFGQGTRLTVV.

The V and J genes are TRBV6-2 or TRBV6-3 and TRBJ1-1, with 10 bases identical to TRBD1. CDR1 MNHEY and CDR2 SVGEGT come from the germline V gene. The length of the CDR3 is 17 residues. The V gene end was trimmed by 5 bases and the J gene end by 3 bases; junction bases not matched to a gene: 12. CDR3 sequence reads: CASSRAGTGARDTEAFF. CDR3 sequence (DNA): TGTGCCAGCAGTCGGGCCGGGACAGGGGCCCGGGACACTGAAGCTTTCTTT.

The gene calls are TRBV27 and TRBJ1-2; 7 nucleotides match TRBD1. The CDR3 length is 15 residues. Germline V CDR1 and CDR2: MNHEY, SMNVEV (reference sequence). J lost 0 bases, V lost 4 bases, and 5 bases had no gene match. This CDR3 reads CASSSGQIPNYGYTF. The CDR3 nucleotides read TGTGCCAGCAGTTCGGGACAGATACCTAACTATGGCTACACCTTC.

The chain recombines TRBV12-3 or TRBV12-4 with TRBJ1-1, with D possibly TRBD1 on 5 matching bases. CDR3 length: 13 amino acids. V was trimmed by 6 bases and J by 1 base, leaving 9 bases between them. The CDR3, as DNA: TGTGCCAGCAGAAGAACAGGGAACACTGAAGCTTTCTTT. Protein sequence: CASRRTGNTEAFF.

The genes are TRBV6-4 and TRBJ2-2; D gene unclear. This CDR3 is 13 amino acids long. The germline CDR1 and CDR2 sequences are MRHNA and SNTAGT. V lost 4 bases to trimming and J lost 7 bases, with 10 bases between them. CDR3 sequence (DNA): TGTGCCAGCAGTGTTCTGCGAGGCGGGGAGCTGTTTTTT. Translation: CASSVLRGGELFF.

The chain uses TRBV29-1 and TRBJ2-7, with 13 bases identical to TRBD2. CDR3 length: 15 residues. From germline, CDR1 is SQVTM and CDR2 ANQGSEA. V was pared by 3 bases and J by 6 bases, with 8 bases of the junction left unmatched. CDR3 loop: CSVEVLAGGKGEQYF. The CDR3 DNA is TGCAGCGTTGAGGTACTAGCGGGGGGGAAAGGCGAGCAGTACTTC.

This chain joins TRBV5-1 and TRBJ2-1; 9 bases match TRBD1. Germline values: CDR1 SGHRS, CDR2 YFSETQ. Trimming at V came to 3 bases and at J to 16 bases, leaving 5 bases not matched to a gene. This CDR3 has 11 residues. The CDR3: CASSSGTGYFF. Written as DNA, the CDR3 is TGCGCCAGCAGCTCCGGGACAGGGTATTTCTTC.

The chain employs TRBV6-2 or TRBV6-3 and TRBJ1-2; TRBD1 agrees at 7 bases. V lost 5 bases and J lost 8; bases outside the gene matches: 8. The CDR3 runs to 13 residues. CDR1 and CDR2 (germline): MNHEY, SVGEGT. CDR3 bases: TGTGCCAGCAGTAGGGACAGCCTTGGGGGCTACACCTTC. Translating gives CASSRDSLGGYTF.

The V and J genes are TRBV19 and TRBJ2-2, with a possible D match to TRBD2 (5 bases). Germline V gene sequence: CDR1 LNHDA, CDR2 SQIVND (reference sequence). V lost 6 bases and J 7 bases, leaving 9 bases between the germline ends. The CDR3 length is 12 residues. In nucleotides, the CDR3 is TGTGCCAGTAGCCAACTAGGCGGGGAGCTGTTTTTT. Protein product: CASSQLGGELFF.

This clone was counted a single time. V and J are TRBV5-6 and TRBJ2-7; TRBD1 is a possible D gene (5 bases). Germline CDR1 is SGHDT and CDR2 is YYEEEE. Trimming took off 2 bases at V and 4 bases at J, with 22 bases between the two ends. This CDR3 is 17 amino acids long. Written as DNA, the CDR3 is TGTGCCAGCAGCTTCCAAGGGCAGGGCTTCTATACGTACGAGCAGTACTTC. It specifies CASSFQGQGFYTYEQYF.

This chain uses TRBV19 with TRBJ2-1, with D possibly being TRBD1 (5 bases). CDR3 length equals 15 residues. CDR1 and CDR2 (germline): LNHDA, SQIVND (reference sequence). The V and J ends lost 7 bases and 2 bases respectively, with 15 bases between them. CDR3 amino acids: CASTPARAAYNEQFF. The CDR3 coding sequence is TGTGCCAGTACCCCCGCCAGGGCAGCCTACAATGAGCAGTTCTTC.

The chain has TRBV11-2 and TRBJ2-7, with a possible D match to TRBD2 (5 bases). Per the germline V gene, CDR1 is SGHAT and CDR2 is FQNNGV. This CDR3 comprises 16 residues. The V gene lost 6 bases and the J gene lost 6 bases, with 24 bases spanning the gap. CDR3 residues: CASSRYLGSERVEQYF. The CDR3 DNA is TGTGCCAGCAGTCGCTACCTTGGGAGCGAGAGAGTCGAGCAGTACTTC.

The V call is TRBV27, the J call TRBJ2-7; unclear D gene. The V end was cut by 10 bases, the J end by 7 bases, with 17 bases between. The germline gives CDR1 MNHEY, CDR2 SMNVEV (reference sequence). The CDR3 totals 12 residues. The DNA for the CDR3 is TGTGCCACCTGGGCCCTACCTAGAGAGCAGTACTTC. This sequence encodes CATWALPREQYF.

The chain uses TRBV28 and TRBJ2-5, with 7 bases that match TRBD2. CDR3 length: 15 residues. CDR1 and CDR2 (germline): MDHEN, SYDVKM. Trimming removed 3 bases from V and 5 bases from J; junction bases left unmatched: 9. The CDR3 coding sequence is TGTGCCAGCAGTTTGTCCCCTAGGGAGGGGGAGACCCAGTACTTC. Its protein is CASSLSPREGETQYF.

The chain carries TRBV7-9 and TRBJ1-3; possibly TRBD1 for D (6 bases). Germline assignment: CDR1 SEHNR and CDR2 FQNEAQ (reference sequence). V lost 5 bases, J lost 2 bases, and 7 bases lay in between. This CDR3 is 13 amino acids long. CDR3 sequence (DNA): TGTGCCAGCAGCGCAGGGGCTGGAAACACCATATATTTT. Protein: CASSAGAGNTIYF.

The genes are TRBV7-2 and TRBJ1-1; 7 positions agree with TRBD1. V was clipped by 5 bases and J by 9 bases; unmatched bases: 9. Germline V gene lookup returns CDR1 SGHTA and CDR2 FQGNSA. CDR3 length: 13 amino acids. The CDR3 protein is CASSLGTATQAFF. The DNA for the CDR3 is TGTGCCAGCAGCCTTGGGACAGCTACACAAGCTTTCTTT.

The chain carries TRBV7-2 and TRBJ2-7; TRBD1 is a possible D gene (5 bases). The germline CDR1 and CDR2 sequences are SGHTA and FQGNSA. V lost 4 bases and J lost 0, with 13 bases in between. There are 15 residues in the CDR3. CDR3 coding DNA: TGTGCCAGCAGCTCTATTGACAGTCCCTCCTACGAGCAGTACTTC. The encoded protein is CASSSIDSPSYEQYF.

The rearrangement joins TRBV10-3 to TRBJ1-2, with a tentative D call TRBD1 (5 bases). The germline gives CDR1 ENHRY, CDR2 SYGVKD. The CDR3 loop spans 12 amino acids. V lost 8 bases and J lost 4, with 11 bases in between. CDR3 sequence reads: CAIGQGPYGYTF. CDR3 bases: TGTGCCATCGGGCAGGGACCCTATGGCTACACCTTC.

The chain employs TRBV30 and TRBJ1-5; possible D gene TRBD1, 5 bases. V lost 2 bases, J lost 7 bases, and 18 bases lay in between. There are 15 residues in the CDR3. Germline values: CDR1 GTSNPN, CDR2 SVGIG (reference sequence). The CDR3 DNA is TGTGCCTGGAGTCCCCAGGGAATTGGGAAGCAGCCCCAGCATTTT. Protein sequence: CAWSPQGIGKQPQHF.

This rearrangement joins TRBV4-1 to TRBJ2-7; D perhaps matches TRBD2 (5 bases). The CDR3 is 15 residues long. Germline V CDR1 and CDR2: MGHRA, YSYEKL. Trimming shortened V by 4 bases and J by 5 bases, and 18 bases separated the two germline ends. The CDR3 loop reads CASSLGPGSGNEQYF. CDR3 coding DNA: TGCGCCAGCAGCCTCGGACCGGGTTCGGGAAACGAGCAGTACTTC.

The rearrangement joins TRBV2 to TRBJ1-2, with TRBD1 as a possible D gene (5 bases). V lost 6 bases and J lost 4, with 15 bases in between. The CDR3 totals 14 residues. Germline CDR1 reads SNHLY; CDR2 reads FYNNEI. The CDR3, as DNA: TGTGCCAGCAGAGCCGGGACGCAGTTCTATGGCTACACCTTC. The encoded protein is CASRAGTQFYGYTF.

V usage is TRBV19 and J usage is TRBJ1-1, with 7 bases matching TRBD1. The germline gives CDR1 LNHDA, CDR2 SQIVND (reference sequence). With 3 bases clipped from V and 3 bases from J, the junction kept 13 bases outside the gene matches. This CDR3 contains 17 residues. CDR3 sequence: CASSMPGEGARHTEAFF. As DNA, the CDR3 is TGTGCCAGTAGTATGCCAGGGGAGGGGGCGCGTCACACTGAAGCTTTCTTT.